The present T cell receptor (beta chain) was sequenced within a study of CD8 T cells in ankylosing spondylitis. Study-wide points: What seemed typical of ankylosing spondylitis blood was a TCR beta motif built from roughly eight highly homologous variants. Reportedly, disease-linked clones are significantly enriched in ankylosing spondylitis patients' matched synovial fluid. Disease-linked clones, CD8+, were relatively rare in peripheral blood.

A single record per CDR3 protein comes from TCRdb applying MiXCR to the 5' RACE reads. The table has around 390,000 distinct CDR3 sequences, about 22% seen once. V dropped 1 base and J dropped 5; count of bases not matched to a gene: 9. CDR3 length: 15 amino acids. Germline CDR1 is DFQATT and CDR2 is SNEGSKA (reference sequence). This clonotype occurred once. Its antigen is not identified. The clonotype was recovered from a male donor with ankylosing spondylitis. Input material: blood, either unsorted or a sorted T cell fraction (not recorded which). The V and J genes are TRBV20-1 and TRBJ2-7, with 9 bases fitting TRBD1. The CDR3, as DNA: TGCAGTGCTAGAGCCCCGGGACAGGGACATAACGAGCAGTACTTC. This codes for CSARAPGQGHNEQYF.